This paragraph reports one T cell receptor beta chain. This entry is derived from a study of blood T cell repertoires in COVID-19. About the study: Acute and convalescent COVID-19 specimens originated in the United States, Italy and Spain.

Adults between about 18 and 95 years of age took part from about two dozen US areas. V lost 4 bases, J lost 5 bases, and 10 bases stayed unmatched. Germline V lookup: CDR1 SGHAT, CDR2 FQNNGV. The CDR3 consists of 16 residues. In the original analysis: It was from reference gene primer amplification that nucleated cell counts were estimated. Assay: immunoSEQ multiplex PCR; the TCRdb copy retains only in-frame clones and omits some. The D gene and trimming were derived from the DNA, and the V and J assignments and clone size from that table. Of approximately 270,000 clones listed, around 93% are singletons.

The sequenced sample was PBMCs or T cells enriched from blood (not recorded which). The genes are TRBV11-2 and TRBJ2-1, with TRBD2 identical over 8 bases. The sequence came from a human donor in a cohort exposed to, infected with or recovered from COVID-19 (not recorded which). The donor label of this sample is uncertain. For the CDR3, the DNA is TGTGCCAGCAGCTCCGTGAAGCGGGGGCGAGACAATGAGCAGTTCTTC. Residues: CASSSVKRGRDNEQFF. Combining the CDR3 with reference TRBV11-2 and TRBJ2-1 gives the whole variable domain EAGVAQSPRYKIIEKRQSVAFWCNPISGHATLYWYQQILGQGPKLLIQFQNNGVVDDSQLPKDRFSAERLKGVDSTLKIQPAKLEDSAVYLCASSSVKRGRDNEQFFGPGTRLTVL.